A selection of T cell receptor beta chains follows, all from one sample in a study of shared clonotypes between healthy human individuals. Data came from immunoSEQ multiplex PCR; TCRdb stores just in-frame clones and leaves some out. The data hold around 1,100,000 clones, with 60% to 80% observed a single time. What was sequenced was memory CD4+ T cells from PBMCs. These receptor sequences come from a man aged 18-30 years in good health. Some clones in this sample may be carry-over from other donors' samples. Both conserved end residues are part of each CDR3. A D gene is named only where the DNA matches it firmly. Not all rows give a size; the values are once, few, many and, for expanded clones, a class.

CASSPSRDSYEQYF,TGTGCCAGCAGCCCGAGCCGGGACAGCTACGAGCAGTACTTC,TRBJ2-7,-,TRBV7-9,TRBD1,14
CASSLKWERGGTQYF,TGTGCCAGCAGCTTAAAGTGGGAGCGGGGGGGTACGCAGTATTTT,TRBJ2-3,-,TRBV7-2,TRBD2,15
CASSLGRGVYNEQFF,TGTGCCAGCAGCCTGGGGCGAGGGGTCTACAATGAGCAGTTCTTC,TRBJ2-1,-,TRBV7-2,-,15
CASSSQNNQPQHF,TGTGCCAGCAGCTCCCAGAATAATCAGCCCCAGCATTTT,TRBJ1-5,-,TRBV7-2,-,13
CASRNTGTSPDEQFF,TGCGCCAGCAGAAACACTGGGACTAGCCCCGATGAGCAGTTCTTC,TRBJ2-1,few,TRBV4-1,TRBD2,15
CASSLPLGTGELFF,TGCGCCAGCAGCTTGCCCCTTGGGACCGGGGAGCTGTTTTTT,TRBJ2-2,-,TRBV5-1,-,14
CASSEAPGGYGYTF,TGTGCCAGCAGTGAAGCCCCAGGGGGCTATGGCTACACCTTC,TRBJ1-2,-,TRBV6-1,TRBD1,14
CASSEGTDRVNQPQHF,TGTGCCAGCAGTGAAGGGACCGACAGGGTCAATCAGCCCCAGCATTTT,TRBJ1-5,-,TRBV6-1,TRBD1,16
CASSFISGGSTDTQYF,TGTGCCAGCAGCTTTATCAGCGGAGGGAGCACAGATACGCAGTATTTT,TRBJ2-3,-,TRBV7-2,-,16
CASGLAGVGEQFF,TGTGCCAGCGGACTAGCGGGAGTTGGAGAGCAGTTCTTC,TRBJ2-1,-,TRBV6-6,TRBD2,13
CASSLGGMGNQPQHF,TGTGCCAGCAGCCTAGGGGGAATGGGCAATCAGCCCCAGCATTTT,TRBJ1-5,once,TRBV7-9,-,15
CASSLVPNPDTQYF,TGTGCCAGCAGCTTGGTCCCTAACCCAGATACGCAGTATTTT,TRBJ2-3,-,TRBV5-5,-,14
CASSVGQNNYGYTF,TGTGCCAGCAGCGTAGGCCAGAACAACTATGGCTACACCTTC,TRBJ1-2,-,TRBV9,-,14
CASSLGPAGIPSYEQYF,TGTGCCAGCAGCTTAGGGCCCGCCGGAATACCCTCCTACGAGCAGTACTTC,TRBJ2-7,-,TRBV7-6,-,17
CASSLAGSYSEQYF,TGTGCCAGCAGCTTAGCCGGGAGCTATAGCGAGCAGTACTTC,TRBJ2-7,-,TRBV7-9,-,14
CASSSDPSGGRALEQYF,TGTGCCAGCAGCTCCGACCCCAGCGGCGGGAGAGCGCTCGAGCAGTACTTC,TRBJ2-7,-,TRBV7-9,TRBD2,17
CSVAPLPYLNTEAFF,TGCAGCGTTGCTCCGTTACCGTACCTGAACACTGAAGCTTTCTTT,TRBJ1-1,few,TRBV29-1,-,15
CASSDTGVPQPQHF,TGTGCCAGCAGTGACACAGGGGTTCCTCAGCCCCAGCATTTT,TRBJ1-5,-,TRBV2,TRBD1,14
CASSLGQVNEKLFF,TGCGCCAGCAGCTTGGGACAAGTTAATGAAAAACTGTTTTTT,TRBJ1-4,-,TRBV5-1,-,14
CATSRTDGLYGGNYGYTF,TGTGCCACCAGCAGGACAGATGGACTCTACGGAGGGAACTATGGCTACACCTTC,TRBJ1-2,-,TRBV15,-,18
CASSPGALGQPQHF,TGCGCCAGCAGCCCCGGGGCCCTGGGTCAGCCCCAGCATTTT,TRBJ1-5,-,TRBV5-1,-,14
CASSKGLFWSNQPQHF,TGTGCCAGCAGCAAGGGTCTTTTTTGGAGCAATCAGCCCCAGCATTTT,TRBJ1-5,-,TRBV21-1,-,16
CASSLGGARGEKLFF,TGTGCCAGCAGTCTCGGTGGGGCCCGCGGTGAAAAACTGTTTTTT,TRBJ1-4,-,TRBV28,-,15
CASSGSGTVQFF,TGTGCCAGCAGTGGTTCGGGGACTGTGCAGTTCTTC,TRBJ2-1,few,TRBV25-1,-,12
CASSVTSGIVNEQFF,TGTGCCAGCAGCGTGACTAGCGGGATTGTAAATGAGCAGTTCTTC,TRBJ2-1,-,TRBV9,TRBD2,15
CASSEGQQYGYTF,TGTGCCAGCAGTGAAGGACAGCAGTATGGCTACACCTTC,TRBJ1-2,-,TRBV2,-,13
CAISGGTGYPQETQYF,TGTGCCATCAGTGGGGGGACAGGGTACCCACAAGAGACCCAGTACTTC,TRBJ2-5,few,TRBV10-3,TRBD1,16
CASSPLGTLSNQPQHF,TGTGCCAGCAGTCCCCTTGGCACCCTTAGCAATCAGCCCCAGCATTTT,TRBJ1-5,-,TRBV28,-,16
CSVENSYTDTQYF,TGCAGCGTTGAGAACAGCTACACAGATACGCAGTATTTT,TRBJ2-3,-,TRBV29-1,-,13
CAWSRVSGANVLTF,TGTGCCTGGAGCCGGGTCTCTGGGGCCAACGTCCTGACTTTC,TRBJ2-6,-,TRBV30,-,14
CASSGGQHYEQYF,TGTGCCAGCAGTGGGGGACAGCACTACGAGCAGTACTTC,TRBJ2-7,-,TRBV2,TRBD1,13
CASSDRGGNTEAFF,TGTGCCAGCAGTGACCGGGGAGGGAACACTGAAGCTTTCTTT,TRBJ1-1,-,TRBV2,-,14
CATRGTGGSYNEQFF,TGTGCCACCCGAGGGACAGGGGGGTCCTACAATGAGCAGTTCTTC,TRBJ2-1,-,TRBV10-3,TRBD1,15
CASSSRGTQETQYF,TGCGCCAGCAGCTCCAGGGGCACACAAGAGACCCAGTACTTC,TRBJ2-5,-,TRBV5-1,-,14
CASSERLEADTQYF,TGTGCCAGCAGTGAGAGACTAGAGGCAGATACGCAGTATTTT,TRBJ2-3,-,TRBV6-4,-,14
CASIRGQGGIYEQYF,TGTGCCAGCATCAGAGGACAGGGGGGGATCTACGAGCAGTACTTC,TRBJ2-7,few,TRBV7-8,TRBD1,15
CASHRQPTNTEAFF,TGCGCCAGTCACCGACAGCCAACGAACACTGAAGCTTTCTTT,TRBJ1-1,-,TRBV5-1,-,14
CASSQPFRWASSGELFF,TGTGCCAGCAGCCAACCTTTTAGGTGGGCTTCCTCTGGAGAGCTGTTTTTT,TRBJ2-2,once,TRBV7-6,-,17
CASSDGPSSYEQYF,TGTGCCAGCAGCGACGGACCCAGCTCCTACGAGCAGTACTTC,TRBJ2-7,-,TRBV9,-,14
CASSPGQGGTYEQYF,TGTGCCAGCTCACCGGGACAGGGGGGGACCTACGAGCAGTACTTC,TRBJ2-7,once,TRBV18,TRBD1,15
CASSFSRDRGNSPLHF,TGTGCCAGCAGTTTTTCTCGGGACAGGGGAAATTCACCCCTCCACTTT,TRBJ1-6,-,TRBV6-5,TRBD1,16
CASFDSGIPYEQYF,TGTGCCAGCTTCGACTCTGGGATCCCCTACGAGCAGTACTTC,TRBJ2-7,-,TRBV18,-,14